Listed below are T cell receptor beta chains from one sample, sequenced in a study of response to subunit inactivated influenza vaccine. TCRdb processed the RT-PCR reads anew with MiXCR; each CDR3 protein has one entry. Of around 530,000 distinct CDR3 sequences listed, about 11% were seen once; the top ten hold about a tenth. This specimen consisted of PBMCs from blood, obtained on the day of vaccination. These receptors all stem from a man aged 50-59 years who received an inactivated influenza vaccine. The CDR3 runs from the conserved cysteine through the conserved F or W. Each record gives: clone size, J gene, D gene, V gene, CDR3 protein, CDR3 DNA. The D gene is left open where the match is weak. Size is stated for part of the rows, as once, few or many counts, or as a class when the clone is expanded.

clone size: many; J gene: TRBJ2-1; D gene: TRBD2; V gene: TRBV19; CDR3 protein: CASTPLAVGSYNEQFF; CDR3 DNA: TGTGCCAGTACCCCGCTAGCGGTAGGCTCCTACAATGAGCAGTTCTTC
clone size: many; J gene: TRBJ2-7; D gene: NA; V gene: TRBV7-9; CDR3 protein: CASSLDLAATYEQYF; CDR3 DNA: TGTGCCAGCAGCTTAGACCTAGCTGCTACCTACGAGCAGTACTTC
clone size: once; J gene: TRBJ1-2; D gene: NA; V gene: TRBV9; CDR3 protein: CASSPRTGGGGYTF; CDR3 DNA: TGTGCCAGCAGCCCCCGGACGGGCGGAGGAGGCTACACCTTC
clone size: NA; J gene: TRBJ2-6; D gene: NA; V gene: TRBV6-1; CDR3 protein: CASRATDSGANVLTF; CDR3 DNA: TGTGCCAGCAGAGCCACCGACTCTGGGGCCAACGTCCTGACTTTC
clone size: NA; J gene: TRBJ1-1; D gene: NA; V gene: TRBV5-1; CDR3 protein: CASSLGLGFNEAFF; CDR3 DNA: TGCGCCAGCAGCTTGGGCTTGGGGTTTAATGAAGCTTTCTTT
clone size: few; J gene: TRBJ2-1; D gene: NA; V gene: TRBV7-9; CDR3 protein: CASSLLSRDLRGEQFF; CDR3 DNA: TGTGCCAGCAGCTTGCTGTCTCGAGACCTACGAGGTGAGCAGTTCTTC
clone size: many; J gene: TRBJ2-5; D gene: NA; V gene: TRBV20-1; CDR3 protein: CSASGAGAYQETQYF; CDR3 DNA: TGCAGTGCTAGTGGGGCAGGGGCGTACCAAGAGACCCAGTACTTC
clone size: few; J gene: TRBJ2-2; D gene: NA; V gene: TRBV7-6; CDR3 protein: CASSLYQGGVNTGELFF; CDR3 DNA: TGTGCCAGCAGCTTATACCAGGGCGGGGTCAACACCGGGGAGCTGTTTTTT
clone size: few; J gene: TRBJ2-5; D gene: NA; V gene: TRBV7-9; CDR3 protein: CASSPGLEWTQYF; CDR3 DNA: TGTGCCAGCAGCCCCGGACTGGAATGGACCCAGTACTTC
clone size: NA; J gene: TRBJ2-1; D gene: TRBD2; V gene: TRBV20-1; CDR3 protein: CSANIPERGLFF; CDR3 DNA: TGCAGTGCTAACATACCTGAGCGGGGGTTGTTCTTC
clone size: few; J gene: TRBJ2-2; D gene: NA; V gene: TRBV18; CDR3 protein: CASSLQTEGELFF; CDR3 DNA: TGTGCCAGCTCACTCCAAACAGAGGGGGAGCTGTTTTTT
clone size: NA; J gene: TRBJ2-5; D gene: NA; V gene: TRBV20-1; CDR3 protein: CSATLPLRGQETQYF; CDR3 DNA: TGCAGTGCTACACTTCCGTTGCGGGGACAAGAGACCCAGTACTTC
clone size: many; J gene: TRBJ2-1; D gene: TRBD2; V gene: TRBV7-6; CDR3 protein: CASRGPGLWNEQFF; CDR3 DNA: TGTGCCAGCAGGGGTCCGGGACTATGGAATGAGCAGTTCTTC
clone size: NA; J gene: TRBJ2-7; D gene: TRBD1; V gene: TRBV5-1; CDR3 protein: CASSALTGGSYEQYF; CDR3 DNA: TGCGCCAGCAGCGCCTTGACAGGGGGCTCCTACGAGCAGTACTTC
clone size: many; J gene: TRBJ2-5; D gene: NA; V gene: TRBV29-1; CDR3 protein: CSVAGLTQGTQYF; CDR3 DNA: TGCAGCGTTGCGGGACTCACACAGGGGACCCAGTACTTC
clone size: few; J gene: TRBJ1-2; D gene: NA; V gene: TRBV7-2; CDR3 protein: CASSLGPGAFYGYTF; CDR3 DNA: TGTGCCAGCAGCTTAGGTCCAGGGGCTTTCTATGGCTACACCTTC
clone size: NA; J gene: TRBJ2-3; D gene: TRBD1; V gene: TRBV27; CDR3 protein: CASSNVYRDSNTDTQYF; CDR3 DNA: TGTGCCAGCAGTAACGTTTACCGGGACAGCAACACAGATACGCAGTATTTT
clone size: few; J gene: TRBJ2-7; D gene: TRBD1; V gene: TRBV9; CDR3 protein: CASSAWTGSYEQYF; CDR3 DNA: TGTGCCAGCAGCGCTTGGACAGGGTCCTACGAGCAGTACTTC
clone size: many; J gene: TRBJ2-7; D gene: TRBD2; V gene: TRBV11-2; CDR3 protein: CASRPSITGGPGEQYF; CDR3 DNA: TGTGCCAGCAGACCTTCCATTACGGGAGGGCCGGGCGAGCAGTACTTC
clone size: NA; J gene: TRBJ2-7; D gene: NA; V gene: TRBV28; CDR3 protein: CASSLSWAGGRWAYEQYF; CDR3 DNA: TGTGCCAGCAGTTTATCTTGGGCAGGGGGGCGGTGGGCCTACGAGCAGTACTTC
clone size: many; J gene: TRBJ1-2; D gene: TRBD1; V gene: TRBV5-6; CDR3 protein: CASSRGQGNYGYTF; CDR3 DNA: TGTGCCAGCAGCCGCGGACAGGGCAACTATGGCTACACCTTC
clone size: many; J gene: TRBJ2-4; D gene: TRBD1; V gene: TRBV14; CDR3 protein: CASSLTGTGVCYF; CDR3 DNA: TGTGCCAGCAGCCTAACAGGGACAGGGGTCTGCTACTTC
clone size: NA; J gene: TRBJ2-7; D gene: NA; V gene: TRBV20-1; CDR3 protein: CSARVGSGYEQYF; CDR3 DNA: TGCAGTGCTAGAGTGGGTAGCGGCTACGAGCAGTACTTC
clone size: NA; J gene: TRBJ1-1; D gene: NA; V gene: TRBV25-1; CDR3 protein: CASSETGLTNTEAFF; CDR3 DNA: TGTGCCAGCAGTGAGACGGGACTCACGAACACTGAAGCTTTCTTT
clone size: NA; J gene: TRBJ1-2; D gene: NA; V gene: TRBV29-1; CDR3 protein: CSAGGGIYGYTF; CDR3 DNA: TGCAGCGCCGGCGGTGGGATCTATGGCTACACCTTC
clone size: NA; J gene: TRBJ2-7; D gene: TRBD2; V gene: TRBV4-1; CDR3 protein: CASSQDWGGEQYF; CDR3 DNA: TGCGCCAGCAGCCAAGATTGGGGGGGCGAGCAGTACTTC
clone size: NA; J gene: TRBJ2-2; D gene: TRBD2; V gene: TRBV4-3; CDR3 protein: CASAPGLRIEANTGELFF; CDR3 DNA: TGCGCCAGCGCACCGGGACTACGGATAGAAGCGAACACCGGGGAGCTGTTTTTT
clone size: NA; J gene: TRBJ1-1; D gene: NA; V gene: TRBV6-2/TRBV6-3; CDR3 protein: CASSYSTGTEAFF; CDR3 DNA: TGTGCCAGCAGTTACTCGACTGGGACTGAAGCTTTCTTT
clone size: few; J gene: TRBJ1-2; D gene: NA; V gene: TRBV5-6; CDR3 protein: CASSLLSGTSNYGYTF; CDR3 DNA: TGTGCCAGCAGCTTGCTAAGTGGAACCAGTAACTATGGCTACACCTTC
clone size: few; J gene: TRBJ2-2; D gene: TRBD1; V gene: TRBV5-1; CDR3 protein: CASSRSVGTGAGELFF; CDR3 DNA: TGCGCCAGCAGCCGATCCGTTGGGACAGGGGCCGGGGAGCTGTTTTTT
clone size: many; J gene: TRBJ1-2; D gene: TRBD1; V gene: TRBV6-5; CDR3 protein: CASSYVEGATLLEGGYTF; CDR3 DNA: TGTGCCAGCAGTTATGTCGAGGGGGCAACCCTTCTTGAGGGTGGCTACACCTTC
clone size: many; J gene: TRBJ1-5; D gene: TRBD1; V gene: TRBV29-1; CDR3 protein: CSVGGQGGQPQHF; CDR3 DNA: TGCAGCGTCGGTGGACAGGGAGGTCAGCCCCAGCATTTT
clone size: NA; J gene: TRBJ1-4; D gene: NA; V gene: TRBV5-1; CDR3 protein: CASSGHGTANEKLFF; CDR3 DNA: TGCGCCAGCAGCGGACACGGGACTGCGAATGAAAAACTGTTTTTT
clone size: few; J gene: TRBJ2-1; D gene: NA; V gene: TRBV3-1; CDR3 protein: CASRDLKYNEQFF; CDR3 DNA: TGTGCCAGCAGGGACTTAAAATACAATGAGCAGTTCTTC
clone size: many; J gene: TRBJ2-7; D gene: TRBD1; V gene: TRBV29-1; CDR3 protein: CSVETADRESYEQYF; CDR3 DNA: TGCAGCGTTGAAACGGCGGACAGGGAGTCCTACGAGCAGTACTTC
clone size: NA; J gene: TRBJ2-3; D gene: TRBD2; V gene: TRBV5-1; CDR3 protein: CASSAGLAGVGDTQYF; CDR3 DNA: TGCGCCAGCAGCGCGGGACTAGCGGGGGTCGGAGATACGCAGTATTTT
clone size: NA; J gene: TRBJ2-2; D gene: NA; V gene: TRBV27; CDR3 protein: CASSFSFTAGELFF; CDR3 DNA: TGTGCCAGCAGTTTCTCGTTTACCGCCGGGGAGCTGTTTTTT
clone size: few; J gene: TRBJ2-1; D gene: NA; V gene: TRBV6-1; CDR3 protein: CASRNPLTRVTHNEQFF; CDR3 DNA: TGTGCCAGCAGAAACCCCCTAACGCGGGTGACACACAATGAGCAGTTCTTC
clone size: many; J gene: TRBJ1-5; D gene: TRBD1; V gene: TRBV12-3/TRBV12-4; CDR3 protein: CASRARGRGQPQHF; CDR3 DNA: TGTGCCAGCAGGGCCAGGGGGCGCGGTCAGCCCCAGCATTTT
clone size: few; J gene: TRBJ1-6; D gene: TRBD1; V gene: TRBV4-3; CDR3 protein: CASSQGQGFHNSPLHF; CDR3 DNA: TGCGCCAGCAGCCAAGGACAGGGTTTCCATAATTCACCCCTCCACTTT